This is a list of T cell receptor beta chains from one sample in a study of T cell responses to AZD1222 COVID-19 vaccine. Assay: immunoSEQ multiplex PCR; the TCRdb copy retains only in-frame clones and omits some. The repertoire consists of roughly 180,000 clones, with approximately 89% occurring once and the leading ten covering approximately 3.4%. This specimen was peripheral blood, taken 28 days after the second AZD1222 dose. These receptors all come from an adult who received the AZD1222 COVID-19 vaccine. Both conserved end residues are part of each CDR3. Fields, in order: clone size, V gene, J gene, D gene, CDR3 length, CDR3 protein, CDR3 DNA. A D gene is named only where the DNA matches it firmly. Size values are once, few and many counts, or a class for expanded clones, and some rows have none.

size: .
V: TRBV7-8
J: TRBJ1-1
D: TRBD1
length: 14
CDR3: CASSYSQGGTEAFF
DNA: TGTGCCAGCAGCTACTCCCAGGGGGGAACTGAAGCTTTCTTT

size: .
V: TRBV10-1
J: TRBJ1-1
D: .
length: 13
CDR3: CASSPSQNTEAFF
DNA: TGCGCCAGCAGTCCGTCGCAGAACACTGAAGCTTTCTTT

size: .
V: TRBV6-4
J: TRBJ2-1
D: .
length: 14
CDR3: CASILLPPYNEQFF
DNA: TGTGCCAGCATCCTTCTACCGCCCTACAATGAGCAGTTCTTC

size: .
V: TRBV19
J: TRBJ2-7
D: TRBD2
length: 13
CDR3: CASSLAGSYEQYF
DNA: TGTGCCAGTTCTCTAGCGGGTTCCTACGAGCAGTACTTC

size: few
V: TRBV10-3
J: TRBJ1-1
D: .
length: 13
CDR3: CAISEKSGTEAFF
DNA: TGTGCCATCAGTGAGAAGTCTGGGACTGAAGCTTTCTTT

size: .
V: TRBV25-1
J: TRBJ2-7
D: .
length: 14
CDR3: CASSELRDTYEQYF
DNA: TGTGCCAGCAGTGAATTACGGGATACCTACGAGCAGTACTTC

size: .
V: TRBV7-8
J: TRBJ2-1
D: .
length: 15
CDR3: CASSLRRAGQNEQFF
DNA: TGTGCCAGCAGCTTACGTCGAGCGGGCCAGAATGAGCAGTTCTTC

size: .
V: TRBV4-1
J: TRBJ2-7
D: .
length: 17
CDR3: CASSKMPGWAGPYEQYF
DNA: TGCGCCAGCAGCAAAATGCCGGGGTGGGCAGGACCCTACGAGCAGTACTTC

size: .
V: TRBV28
J: TRBJ2-7
D: .
length: 13
CDR3: CASRSFLPYEQYF
DNA: TGTGCCAGCAGGTCCTTCCTCCCCTACGAGCAGTACTTC

size: .
V: TRBV3-1/TRBV3-2
J: TRBJ1-1
D: .
length: 15
CDR3: CASSLSRGTTSEAFF
DNA: TGTGCCAGCAGCCTATCAAGAGGGACGACTTCTGAAGCTTTCTTT

size: .
V: TRBV7-2
J: TRBJ1-2
D: TRBD1
length: 15
CDR3: CASSLYGDRGNGYTF
DNA: TGTGCCAGCAGCTTATATGGGGACAGGGGTAATGGCTACACCTTC

size: .
V: TRBV2
J: TRBJ2-7
D: TRBD2
length: 14
CDR3: CASRGGLAPYEQYF
DNA: TGTGCCAGCAGGGGGGGACTAGCCCCCTACGAGCAGTACTTC

size: .
V: TRBV2
J: TRBJ2-3
D: TRBD2
length: 16
CDR3: CASSSRGSGVRDTQYF
DNA: TGTGCCAGCTCTAGCAGGGGTAGCGGGGTTCGAGATACGCAGTATTTT

size: once
V: TRBV25-1
J: TRBJ1-5
D: TRBD1
length: 16
CDR3: CASSEAGTGGVQPQHF
DNA: TGTGCCAGCAGTGAAGCCGGGACAGGGGGCGTTCAGCCCCAGCATTTT

size: .
V: TRBV12-3/TRBV12-4
J: TRBJ1-2
D: .
length: 10
CDR3: CASSLTRYTF
DNA: TGTGCCAGCAGTTTAACACGCTACACCTTC

size: .
V: TRBV28
J: TRBJ1-3
D: .
length: 16
CDR3: CASSVASGSSGNTIYF
DNA: TGTGCCAGCAGCGTCGCGAGCGGCAGCTCTGGAAACACCATATATTTT

size: .
V: TRBV7-3
J: TRBJ2-1
D: TRBD2
length: 17
CDR3: CASSLTAWTSGYNEQFF
DNA: TGTGCCAGCAGCTTAACGGCCTGGACTAGCGGCTACAATGAGCAGTTCTTC

size: .
V: TRBV7-2
J: TRBJ2-7
D: TRBD2
length: 17
CDR3: CASSLGLAGLLSYEQYF
DNA: TGTGCCAGCAGCTTAGGACTAGCGGGGCTCCTTTCCTACGAGCAGTACTTC

size: few
V: TRBV5-4
J: TRBJ2-7
D: .
length: 16
CDR3: CASSSGRVWQDYEQYF
DNA: TGTGCCAGCAGCTCGGGTAGGGTTTGGCAGGACTACGAGCAGTACTTC

size: .
V: TRBV27
J: TRBJ2-1
D: TRBD2
length: 16
CDR3: CASSDIAGGPYNEQFF
DNA: TGTGCCAGCAGTGATATAGCGGGAGGGCCCTACAATGAGCAGTTCTTC

size: .
V: TRBV9
J: TRBJ1-1
D: .
length: 13
CDR3: CASSVMTNTEAFF
DNA: TGTGCCAGCAGCGTCATGACGAACACTGAAGCTTTCTTT

size: once
V: TRBV5-1
J: TRBJ2-1
D: TRBD2
length: 16
CDR3: CASTLTAGSSYNEQFF
DNA: TGCGCTAGCACCCTAACAGCGGGGAGCTCCTACAATGAGCAGTTCTTC

size: .
V: TRBV10-1
J: TRBJ2-3
D: .
length: 16
CDR3: CASSLSGPRGTDTQYF
DNA: TGCGCCAGCAGTCTAAGCGGCCCTCGGGGGACAGATACGCAGTATTTT

size: .
V: TRBV28
J: TRBJ2-1
D: TRBD2
length: 16
CDR3: CASSRLAGGTYNEQFF
DNA: TGTGCCAGCAGTCGCCTAGCGGGGGGGACCTACAATGAGCAGTTCTTC

size: .
V: TRBV6-5
J: TRBJ2-1
D: .
length: 12
CDR3: CATHRQLNEQFF
DNA: TGTGCCACTCACCGGCAGCTAAATGAGCAGTTCTTC